The rows below give T cell receptor beta chains drawn from one sample of a study of blood T cell repertoires in COVID-19. Sequenced by immunoSEQ multiplex PCR; TCRdb stores in-frame clones only, minus some. The data contain about 24,000 clones, 86% of them singletons. The material sequenced was peripheral blood. These receptors originate from a man aged 45-60 years with active COVID-19. CDR3s include the opening cysteine and the closing phenylalanine or tryptophan. Fields, in order: D gene, V gene, J gene, clone size, CDR3 DNA, CDR3 protein. A D gene is named only where the DNA matches it firmly. Where a row states a size, it is once, few, many or the class of an expanded clone; other rows omit it.

>-|TRBV5-6|TRBJ1-6|-
TGTGCCAGCAGCTTGATTCAGGGCGCCAAAAATTCACCCCTCCACTTT
CASSLIQGAKNSPLHF
>-|TRBV19|TRBJ2-5|-
TGTGCCAGTAGTATTCTGGCAGGCGCAGAGACCCAGTACTTC
CASSILAGAETQYF
>TRBD1|TRBV10-3|TRBJ2-1|once
TGTGCCATCAGATCTAGTATCGGGACAGGGGGGACACAGTACAATGAGCAGTTCTTC
CAIRSSIGTGGTQYNEQFF
>TRBD1|TRBV18|TRBJ1-1|-
TGTGCCAGCTCACCACCGTCAGGGGGCCGCACTGAAGCTTTCTTT
CASSPPSGGRTEAFF
>-|TRBV11-2|TRBJ2-5|-
TGTGCCAGCAGCTTAGATGCGTGGGCTAGCTCGAGGGAGACCCAGTACTTC
CASSLDAWASSRETQYF
>TRBD2|TRBV15|TRBJ2-7|-
TGTGCCACCAGCAGAGGATCGGCGGGGGGGCAAGACGAGCAGTACTTC
CATSRGSAGGQDEQYF
>-|TRBV21-1|TRBJ2-2|-
TGTGCCAGTCCGAAGATAGTGGAGGGGGAGCTGTTTTTT
CASPKIVEGELFF
>TRBD1|TRBV18|TRBJ2-3|-
TGTGCCAGCTCACCGCTGACAGGGGGCTTCCCAGATACGCAGTATTTT
CASSPLTGGFPDTQYF
>-|TRBV10-3|TRBJ2-1|-
TGTGCCATCAGGGGGGCCGCGGAGCAGTTCTTC
CAIRGAAEQFF
>TRBD1|TRBV6-2/TRBV6-3|TRBJ2-2|-
TGTGCCAGCAGCAGGACAGGGGTCCCCGGGGAGCTGTTTTTT
CASSRTGVPGELFF
>TRBD2|TRBV11-2|TRBJ2-1|-
TGTGCCAGCAGCTCAACCGGGAGGGGAGCGGGGGGGCCGAATGAGCAGTTCTTC
CASSSTGRGAGGPNEQFF
>-|TRBV12-3/TRBV12-4|TRBJ2-5|-
TGTGCCAGCAGTTATTACTCGGGGGAGACCCAGTACTTC
CASSYYSGETQYF
>-|TRBV6-2/TRBV6-3|TRBJ2-7|-
TGTGCCACCGGCCCAGGAGCCTCCTACGAGCAGTACTTC
CATGPGASYEQYF
>TRBD1|TRBV5-1|TRBJ2-7|-
TGCGCCAGTTCGACAGGGGACCGTGGCGAGCAGTACTTC
CASSTGDRGEQYF
>-|TRBV12-3/TRBV12-4|TRBJ1-6|-
TGTGCCAGCAGTTTTCTCGATTCACCCCTCCACTTT
CASSFLDSPLHF
>TRBD2|TRBV7-2|TRBJ2-7|-
TGTGCCAGCAGACTAGCGGGGGAGCGCGAGCAGTACTTC
CASRLAGEREQYF
>TRBD2|TRBV29-1|TRBJ2-1|-
TGCAGCGTTGAGGGGACTAGCGAATCCTACAATGAGCAGTTCTTC
CSVEGTSESYNEQFF
>-|TRBV7-9|TRBJ2-3|few
TGTGCCTGGGTGGAGGCAAGCACAGATACGCAGTATTTT
CAWVEASTDTQYF
>-|TRBV9|TRBJ1-1|-
TGTGCCAGCAAACCCCTGCCAGGGGCAGCTTTCTTT
CASKPLPGAAFF
>TRBD2|TRBV19|TRBJ2-3|once
TGTGCCAGTAGTCCAGGACTAGGATATTCTAGCACAGATACGCAGTATTTT
CASSPGLGYSSTDTQYF
>-|TRBV5-1|TRBJ2-1|-
TGCGCCAGCAGTCCTTCTACGACCTACAATGAGCAGTTCTTC
CASSPSTTYNEQFF
>-|TRBV29-1|TRBJ2-3|-
TGCAGCGTTGTGTTCCTAGCCGATACGCAGTATTTT
CSVVFLADTQYF
>-|TRBV5-1|TRBJ2-1|-
TGCGCCAGCAGCTTGGCCTCGCGGGGATACAATGAGCAGTTCTTC
CASSLASRGYNEQFF
>TRBD2|TRBV5-1|TRBJ2-1|-
TGCGCCAGCAGCCCAGGACTAGCGCAAATCTACAATGAGCAGTTCTTC
CASSPGLAQIYNEQFF
>-|TRBV28|TRBJ2-2|-
TGTGCCAGCCGCCTCGGCGGGGAGCTGTTTTTT
CASRLGGELFF
>TRBD1|TRBV6-2/TRBV6-3|TRBJ2-7|-
TGTGCCAGCAGTCTCCGGGACAGGGGTCCCTACGAGCAGTACTTC
CASSLRDRGPYEQYF